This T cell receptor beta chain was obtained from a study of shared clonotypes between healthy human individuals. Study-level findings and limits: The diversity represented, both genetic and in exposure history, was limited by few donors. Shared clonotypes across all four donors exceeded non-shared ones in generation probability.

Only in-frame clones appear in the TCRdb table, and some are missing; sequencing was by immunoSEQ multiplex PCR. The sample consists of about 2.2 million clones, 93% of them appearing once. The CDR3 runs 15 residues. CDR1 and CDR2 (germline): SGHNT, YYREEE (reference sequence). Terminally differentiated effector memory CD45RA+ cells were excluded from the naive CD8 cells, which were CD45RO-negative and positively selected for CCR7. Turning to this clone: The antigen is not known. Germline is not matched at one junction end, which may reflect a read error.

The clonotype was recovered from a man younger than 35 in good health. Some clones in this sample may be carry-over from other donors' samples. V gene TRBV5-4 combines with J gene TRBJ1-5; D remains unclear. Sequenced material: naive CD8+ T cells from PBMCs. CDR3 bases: TGCGCCAGCAGCCAAGATGAGAGGACCAATCAGCCCCAGCATTTT. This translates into CASSQDERTNQPQHF.